Listed below are T cell receptor beta chains from one sample, sequenced in a study of blood T cell repertoires in COVID-19. Clones were sequenced by immunoSEQ multiplex PCR, and TCRdb holds only the in-frame ones, with some missing. This table has 230,000 or so clones, roughly 81% appearing once. The sequenced material came from PBMCs or T cells enriched from blood (not recorded which). These receptors were taken from a woman in her 50s who had been exposed to COVID-19. Both conserved end residues are part of each CDR3. The order of the fields is CDR3 protein, CDR3 DNA, V gene, J gene, CDR3 length, clone size, D gene. A D gene is named only where the DNA matches it firmly. Some rows have no size entry. The others give once, few or many, or a class for an expanded clone.

CDR3 protein: CASSPRLSYQETQYF; CDR3 DNA: TGTGCCAGCAGCCCCAGGTTATCGTACCAAGAGACCCAGTACTTC; V gene: TRBV7-8; J gene: TRBJ2-5; CDR3 length: 15; clone size: few; D gene: .
CDR3 protein: CAWSQQPSGELFF; CDR3 DNA: TGTGCCTGGAGCCAACAGCCCTCCGGGGAGCTGTTTTTT; V gene: TRBV30; J gene: TRBJ2-2; CDR3 length: 13; clone size: .; D gene: .
CDR3 protein: CASSIGQDQPQHF; CDR3 DNA: TGTGCCAGCAGCATTGGACAGGATCAGCCCCAGCATTTT; V gene: TRBV11-2; J gene: TRBJ1-5; CDR3 length: 13; clone size: .; D gene: TRBD1
CDR3 protein: CASSELRLRRADTQYF; CDR3 DNA: TGTGCCAGCAGTGAACTGCGGCTTCGGCGGGCAGATACGCAGTATTTT; V gene: TRBV6-1; J gene: TRBJ2-3; CDR3 length: 16; clone size: .; D gene: .
CDR3 protein: CASSLAPGQLNTEAFF; CDR3 DNA: TGCGCCAGCAGCTTGGCCCCGGGACAGTTGAACACTGAAGCTTTCTTT; V gene: TRBV5-1; J gene: TRBJ1-1; CDR3 length: 16; clone size: few; D gene: TRBD1
CDR3 protein: CASSSSDSGKGYTF; CDR3 DNA: TGTGCCAGCAGCTCATCCGACTCAGGGAAGGGCTACACCTTC; V gene: TRBV27; J gene: TRBJ1-2; CDR3 length: 14; clone size: .; D gene: .
CDR3 protein: CASGGLGEVPYNEQFF; CDR3 DNA: TGTGCCAGCGGAGGGTTGGGGGAGGTCCCCTACAATGAGCAGTTCTTC; V gene: TRBV11-2; J gene: TRBJ2-1; CDR3 length: 16; clone size: .; D gene: .
CDR3 protein: CASSSRTSGGAHEQFF; CDR3 DNA: TGCGCCAGCAGCTCCCGGACTAGCGGGGGGGCGCATGAGCAGTTCTTC; V gene: TRBV5-1; J gene: TRBJ2-1; CDR3 length: 16; clone size: .; D gene: TRBD2
CDR3 protein: CASSVGPEGTEAFF; CDR3 DNA: TGTGCCAGCAGCGTCGGCCCCGAGGGCACTGAAGCTTTCTTT; V gene: TRBV9; J gene: TRBJ1-1; CDR3 length: 14; clone size: few; D gene: .
CDR3 protein: CATSDQSGQGSGYTF; CDR3 DNA: TGTGCCACCAGTGATCAATCGGGACAGGGCAGTGGCTACACCTTC; V gene: TRBV24-1; J gene: TRBJ1-2; CDR3 length: 15; clone size: .; D gene: TRBD1
CDR3 protein: CASSENRGGGYTF; CDR3 DNA: TGTGCCAGCAGTGAGAACAGGGGGGGAGGCTACACCTTC; V gene: TRBV6-1; J gene: TRBJ1-2; CDR3 length: 13; clone size: .; D gene: TRBD1
CDR3 protein: CASSISQSTNEKLFF; CDR3 DNA: TGTGCCAGTAGTATATCACAGTCAACTAATGAAAAACTGTTTTTT; V gene: TRBV19; J gene: TRBJ1-4; CDR3 length: 15; clone size: .; D gene: .
CDR3 protein: CASSLRLGGNTEAFF; CDR3 DNA: TGCGCCAGCAGCTTGAGATTGGGGGGGAACACTGAAGCTTTCTTT; V gene: TRBV5-1; J gene: TRBJ1-1; CDR3 length: 15; clone size: few; D gene: .
CDR3 protein: CASSNTGGLADTQYF; CDR3 DNA: TGTGCCAGCAGTAACACAGGGGGCTTGGCAGATACGCAGTATTTT; V gene: TRBV7-8; J gene: TRBJ2-3; CDR3 length: 15; clone size: .; D gene: TRBD1
CDR3 protein: CASSIILGGNNEQFF; CDR3 DNA: TGTGCCAGCAGCATTATCCTAGGGGGTAACAATGAGCAGTTCTTC; V gene: TRBV7-2; J gene: TRBJ2-1; CDR3 length: 15; clone size: .; D gene: .
CDR3 protein: CASSSGQGTTEAFF; CDR3 DNA: TGTGCCAGCAGCTCGGGACAGGGAACCACTGAAGCTTTCTTT; V gene: TRBV11-2; J gene: TRBJ1-1; CDR3 length: 14; clone size: .; D gene: TRBD1
CDR3 protein: CASSELQGNGNQPQHF; CDR3 DNA: TGCGCCAGCAGTGAATTACAGGGGAATGGCAATCAGCCCCAGCATTTT; V gene: TRBV10-2; J gene: TRBJ1-5; CDR3 length: 16; clone size: .; D gene: TRBD1
CDR3 protein: CASSFYPNYNEQFF; CDR3 DNA: TGTGCCAGCAGCTTCTACCCTAACTACAATGAGCAGTTCTTC; V gene: TRBV7-2; J gene: TRBJ2-1; CDR3 length: 14; clone size: .; D gene: .
CDR3 protein: CASSPPGGYTQYF; CDR3 DNA: TGTGCCAGCTCACCACCGGGGGGATATACGCAGTATTTT; V gene: TRBV18; J gene: TRBJ2-3; CDR3 length: 13; clone size: .; D gene: .
CDR3 protein: CASSGQGYTYEQYF; CDR3 DNA: TGTGCCAGCAGTGGACAGGGATATACCTACGAGCAGTACTTC; V gene: TRBV2; J gene: TRBJ2-7; CDR3 length: 14; clone size: .; D gene: TRBD1